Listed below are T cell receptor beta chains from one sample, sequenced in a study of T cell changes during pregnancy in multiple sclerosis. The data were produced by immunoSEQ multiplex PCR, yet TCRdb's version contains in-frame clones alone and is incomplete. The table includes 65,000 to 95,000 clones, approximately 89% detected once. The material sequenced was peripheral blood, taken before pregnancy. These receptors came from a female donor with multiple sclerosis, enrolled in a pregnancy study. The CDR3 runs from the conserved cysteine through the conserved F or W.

CAISESSWLLQETQYF TRBJ2-5 TRBV10-3
CASSTGTSGGDEQFF TRBJ2-1 TRBV6-1
CASSSLDRVSGYTF TRBJ1-2 TRBV28
CASSLVDRVNSPLHF TRBJ1-6 TRBV5-1
CASGLGLTDTQYF TRBJ2-3 TRBV12-5
CASSSEKGHQNTEAFF TRBJ1-1 TRBV28
CASSWEGYNEQFF TRBJ2-1 TRBV6-6
CASSPRVESPTTNEKLFF TRBJ1-4 TRBV18
CASLELLESTGLTNGYTF TRBJ1-2 TRBV10-2
CASSIVTGSTEAFF TRBJ1-1 TRBV19
CASMIFRSGETQYF TRBJ2-5 TRBV6-1
CASSLGGGGHEKLFF TRBJ1-4 TRBV6-5
CAWSTGLGNEQYF TRBJ2-7 TRBV30
CASSVVASGGPSYNEQFF TRBJ2-1 TRBV9
CASGRHPREAFF TRBJ1-1 TRBV6-1
CASSRPGLAGRDGYF TRBJ2-3 TRBV5-6
CASRETENQPQHF TRBJ1-5 TRBV5-1
CASSQDLRAGYTF TRBJ1-2 TRBV4-1
CASSLEGQTPYNEQFF TRBJ2-1 TRBV18
CASSGHRAWGNQPQHF TRBJ1-5 TRBV6-1
CASSLGGVGDTQYF TRBJ2-3 TRBV5-4
CASSLRPRGGYTF TRBJ1-2 TRBV28
CASSFRGAGVDEQFF TRBJ2-1 TRBV5-1
CASSLTSGSEKLFF TRBJ1-4 TRBV7-2
CAISDGHTDTQYF TRBJ2-3 TRBV5-1
CASSHPDRPGNEQYF TRBJ2-7 TRBV4-1
CASSPAGSNQPQHF TRBJ1-5 TRBV13
CASSYYRGRDEKLFF TRBJ1-4 TRBV28
CASSPPGQGWGYGYTF TRBJ1-2 TRBV4-1
CASSGGATNEKLFF TRBJ1-4 TRBV27
CASSTEDTNYGYTF TRBJ1-2 TRBV2
CASSSVRRAGQETQYF TRBJ2-5 TRBV7-2
CAIRQGAGEAFF TRBJ1-1 TRBV6-5
CASSERWTGFSGNTIYF TRBJ1-3 TRBV6-1
CATSNKRGPGHTQYF TRBJ2-3 TRBV15
CASSQRYGTGPFMNTEAFF TRBJ1-1 TRBV4-3
CASCDRSNQPQHF TRBJ1-5 TRBV6-6
CASTPYLGSLEPDTIYF TRBJ1-3 TRBV19
CASSSGPGLGYTF TRBJ1-2 TRBV7-8
CASSEQGLVAYEQYF TRBJ2-7 TRBV6-1
CASAPWAGNYGYTF TRBJ1-2 TRBV18